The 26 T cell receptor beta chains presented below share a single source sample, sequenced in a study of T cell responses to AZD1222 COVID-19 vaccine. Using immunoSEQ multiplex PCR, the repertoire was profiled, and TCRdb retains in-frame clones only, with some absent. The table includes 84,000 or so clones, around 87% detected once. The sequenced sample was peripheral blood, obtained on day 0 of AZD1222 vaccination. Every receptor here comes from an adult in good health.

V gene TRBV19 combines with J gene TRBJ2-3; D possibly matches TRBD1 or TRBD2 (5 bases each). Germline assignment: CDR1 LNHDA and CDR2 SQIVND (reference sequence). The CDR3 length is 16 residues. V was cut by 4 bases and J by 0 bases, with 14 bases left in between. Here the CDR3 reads CASSNPGPLSTDTQYF. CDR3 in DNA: TGTGCCAGTAGTAACCCGGGGCCCTTAAGCACAGATACGCAGTATTTT. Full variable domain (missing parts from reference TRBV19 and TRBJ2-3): DGGITQSPKYLFRKEGQNVTLSCEQNLNHDAMYWYRQDPGQGLRLIYYSQIVNDFQKGDIAEGYSVSREKKESFPLTVTSAQKNPTAFYLCASSNPGPLSTDTQYFGPGTRLTVL.

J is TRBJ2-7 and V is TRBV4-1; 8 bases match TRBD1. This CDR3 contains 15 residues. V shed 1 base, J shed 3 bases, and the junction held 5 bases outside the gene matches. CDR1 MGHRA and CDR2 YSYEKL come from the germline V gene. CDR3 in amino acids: CASSQAYGQGYEQYF. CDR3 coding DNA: TGCGCCAGCAGCCAAGCTTACGGACAGGGCTACGAGCAGTACTTC.

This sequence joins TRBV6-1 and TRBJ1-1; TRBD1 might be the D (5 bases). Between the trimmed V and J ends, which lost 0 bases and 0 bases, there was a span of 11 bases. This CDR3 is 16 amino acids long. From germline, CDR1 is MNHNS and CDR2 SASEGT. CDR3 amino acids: CASSEAGRVMNTEAFF. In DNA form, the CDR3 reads TGTGCCAGCAGTGAAGCGGGCAGGGTAATGAACACTGAAGCTTTCTTT.

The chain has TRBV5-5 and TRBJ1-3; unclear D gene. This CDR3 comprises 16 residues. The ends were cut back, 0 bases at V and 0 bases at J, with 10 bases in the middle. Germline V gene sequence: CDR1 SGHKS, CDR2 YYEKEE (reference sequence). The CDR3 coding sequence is TGTGCCAGCAGCTTGGCCCTGGGCAGCTCTGGAAACACCATATATTTT. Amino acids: CASSLALGSSGNTIYF.

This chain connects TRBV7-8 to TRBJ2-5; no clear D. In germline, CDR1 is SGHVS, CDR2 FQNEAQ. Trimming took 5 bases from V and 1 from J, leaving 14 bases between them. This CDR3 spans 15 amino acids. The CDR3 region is CASSPESLGQETQYF. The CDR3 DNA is TGTGCCAGCAGCCCAGAAAGTCTGGGCCAAGAGACCCAGTACTTC.

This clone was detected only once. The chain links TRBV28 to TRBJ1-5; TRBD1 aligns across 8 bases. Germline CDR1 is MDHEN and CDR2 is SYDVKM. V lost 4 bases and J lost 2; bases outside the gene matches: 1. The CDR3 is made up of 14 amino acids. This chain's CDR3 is CASSWGQGNQPQHF. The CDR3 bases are TGTGCCAGCAGTTGGGGACAGGGCAATCAGCCCCAGCATTTT.

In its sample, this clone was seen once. The CDR3 DNA reads TGTGCCAGCAGTTACTCCCCGAGTAACAATGAGCAGTTCTTC. It translates to CASSYSPSNNEQFF. This sequence joins TRBV6-6 and TRBJ2-1; no clear D. The ends were cut back, 0 bases at V and 5 bases at J, with 8 bases in the middle. From germline, CDR1 is MNHNY and CDR2 SVGAGI (reference sequence). The CDR3 runs to 14 residues.

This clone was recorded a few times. CDR3 loop: CASSKTGNTEAFF. CDR3 nucleotides: TGTGCCAGTAGTAAAACAGGGAACACTGAAGCTTTCTTT. This chain connects TRBV19 to TRBJ1-1; the D gene is possibly TRBD1 (5 bases). CDR1 and CDR2 from the germline V gene are LNHDA and SQIVND (reference sequence). The CDR3 length is 13 residues. Trimming pared 4 bases from V and 1 base from J, leaving 7 bases between.

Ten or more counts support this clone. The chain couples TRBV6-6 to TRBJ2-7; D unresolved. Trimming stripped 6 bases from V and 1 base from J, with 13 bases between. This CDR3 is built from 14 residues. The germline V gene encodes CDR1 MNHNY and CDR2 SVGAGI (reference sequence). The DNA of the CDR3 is TGTGCCAGCAGGACCCGGGCCGAGTCCTACGAGCAGTACTTC. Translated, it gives CASRTRAESYEQYF.

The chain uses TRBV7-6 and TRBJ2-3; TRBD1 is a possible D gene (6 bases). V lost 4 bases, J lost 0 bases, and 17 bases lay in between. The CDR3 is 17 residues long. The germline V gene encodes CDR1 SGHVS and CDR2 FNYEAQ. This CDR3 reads CASSSKGTFLSTDTQYF. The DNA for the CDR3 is TGTGCCAGCAGCTCTAAAGGGACATTCCTTAGCACAGATACGCAGTATTTT.

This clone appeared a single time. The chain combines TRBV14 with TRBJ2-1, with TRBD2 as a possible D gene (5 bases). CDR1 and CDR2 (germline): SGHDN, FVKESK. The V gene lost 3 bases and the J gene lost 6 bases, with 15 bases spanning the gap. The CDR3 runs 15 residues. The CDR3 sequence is CASSQRAGEANEQFF. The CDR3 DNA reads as TGTGCCAGCAGCCAGCGGGCGGGCGAGGCCAATGAGCAGTTCTTC.

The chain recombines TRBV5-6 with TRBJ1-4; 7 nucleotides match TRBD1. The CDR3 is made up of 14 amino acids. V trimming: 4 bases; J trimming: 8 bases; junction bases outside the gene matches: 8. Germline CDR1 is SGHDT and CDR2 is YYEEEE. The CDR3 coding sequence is TGTGCCAGCAGCGAAAACAGGGGAGAGGAAAAACTGTTTTTT. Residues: CASSENRGEEKLFF.

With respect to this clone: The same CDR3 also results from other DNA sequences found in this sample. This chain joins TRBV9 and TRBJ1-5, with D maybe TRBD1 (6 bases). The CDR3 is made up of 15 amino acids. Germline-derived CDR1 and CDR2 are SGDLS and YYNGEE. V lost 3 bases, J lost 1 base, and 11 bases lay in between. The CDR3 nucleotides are TGTGCCAGCAGCGCGGGAGGGGGAAGCAATCAGCCCCAGCATTTT. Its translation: CASSAGGGSNQPQHF.

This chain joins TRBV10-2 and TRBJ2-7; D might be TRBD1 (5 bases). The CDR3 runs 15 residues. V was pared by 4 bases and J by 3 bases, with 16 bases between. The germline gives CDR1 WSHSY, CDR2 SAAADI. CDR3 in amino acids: CASSVTDDLNYEQYF. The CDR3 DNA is TGCGCCAGCAGTGTGACAGACGACCTAAACTACGAGCAGTACTTC.

The CDR3 nucleotides read TGTGCCAGCAGTCACGGGACAGGGGGGTTCTCTGGAAACACCATATATTTT. Encoded protein: CASSHGTGGFSGNTIYF. The gene calls are TRBV27 and TRBJ1-3; TRBD1 matches 11 bases. The CDR3 covers 17 residues. V shed 5 bases, J shed 0 bases, and the junction held 6 bases outside the gene matches. CDR1 is MNHEY and CDR2 is SMNVEV in the germline V gene (reference sequence).

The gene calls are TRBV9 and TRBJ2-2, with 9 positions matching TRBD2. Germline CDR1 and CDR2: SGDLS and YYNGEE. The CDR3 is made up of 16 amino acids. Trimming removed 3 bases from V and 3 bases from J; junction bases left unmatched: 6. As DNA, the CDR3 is TGTGCCAGCAGCGCCCGGCTAGCGGGACACACCGGGGAGCTGTTTTTT. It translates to CASSARLAGHTGELFF. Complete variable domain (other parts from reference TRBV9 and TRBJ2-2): DSGVTQTPKHLITATGQRVTLRCSPRSGDLSVYWYQQSLDQGLQFLIQYYNGEERAKGNILERFSAQQFPDLHSELNLSSLELGDSALYFCASSARLAGHTGELFFGEGSRLTVL.

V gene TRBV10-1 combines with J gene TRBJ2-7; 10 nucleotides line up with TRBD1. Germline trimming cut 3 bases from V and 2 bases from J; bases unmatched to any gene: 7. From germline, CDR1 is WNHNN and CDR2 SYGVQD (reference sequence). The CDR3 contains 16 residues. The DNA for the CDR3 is TGCGCCAGCAGTGAAGGGACAGGGGCTCTCACCTACGAGCAGTACTTC. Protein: CASSEGTGALTYEQYF.

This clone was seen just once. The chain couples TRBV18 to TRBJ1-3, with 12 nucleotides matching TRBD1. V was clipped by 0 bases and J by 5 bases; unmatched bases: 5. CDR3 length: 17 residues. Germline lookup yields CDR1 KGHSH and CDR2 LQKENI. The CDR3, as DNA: TGTGCCAGCTCACCACCGGGACAGGGGGCTATTAGAAACACCATATATTTT. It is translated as CASSPPGQGAIRNTIYF.

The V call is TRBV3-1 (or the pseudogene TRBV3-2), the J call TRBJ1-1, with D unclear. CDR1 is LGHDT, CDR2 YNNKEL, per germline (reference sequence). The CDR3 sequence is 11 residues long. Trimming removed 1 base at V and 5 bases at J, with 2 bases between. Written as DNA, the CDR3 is TGTGCCAGCAGCCAAGGGACTGAAGCTTTCTTT. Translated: CASSQGTEAFF.

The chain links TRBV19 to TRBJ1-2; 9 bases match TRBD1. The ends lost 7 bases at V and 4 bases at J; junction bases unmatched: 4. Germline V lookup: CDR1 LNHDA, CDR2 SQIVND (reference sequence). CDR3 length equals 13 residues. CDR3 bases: TGTGCCAGTACCACGACAGGGGGCTATGGCTACACCTTC. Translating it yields CASTTTGGYGYTF.

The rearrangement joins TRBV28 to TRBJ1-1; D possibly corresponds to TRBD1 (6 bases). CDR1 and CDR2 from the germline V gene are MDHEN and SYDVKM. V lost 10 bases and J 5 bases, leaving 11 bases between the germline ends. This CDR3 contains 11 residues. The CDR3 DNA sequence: TGTGCCATAAGGGGGGTTACTGAAGCTTTCTTT. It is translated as CAIRGVTEAFF.

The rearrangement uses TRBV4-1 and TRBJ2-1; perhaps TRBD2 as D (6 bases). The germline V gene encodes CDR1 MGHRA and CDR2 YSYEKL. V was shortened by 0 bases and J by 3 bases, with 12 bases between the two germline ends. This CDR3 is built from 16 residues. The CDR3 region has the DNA TGCGCCAGCAGCCAAGACGGAGCGGGCAACTACAATGAGCAGTTCTTC. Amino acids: CASSQDGAGNYNEQFF.

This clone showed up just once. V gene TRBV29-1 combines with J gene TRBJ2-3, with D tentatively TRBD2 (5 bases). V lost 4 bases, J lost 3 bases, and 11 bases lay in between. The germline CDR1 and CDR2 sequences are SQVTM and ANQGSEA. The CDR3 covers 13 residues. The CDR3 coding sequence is TGCAGCGTTGCCACCGGACTTACAGATACGCAGTATTTT. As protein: CSVATGLTDTQYF.

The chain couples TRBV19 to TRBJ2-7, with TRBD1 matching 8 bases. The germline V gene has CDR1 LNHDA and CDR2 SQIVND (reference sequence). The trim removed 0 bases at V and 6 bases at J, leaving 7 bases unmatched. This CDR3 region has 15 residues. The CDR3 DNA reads TGTGCCAGTAGTATAGATCCGGACAGGGTAGGCGAGCAGTACTTC. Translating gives CASSIDPDRVGEQYF.

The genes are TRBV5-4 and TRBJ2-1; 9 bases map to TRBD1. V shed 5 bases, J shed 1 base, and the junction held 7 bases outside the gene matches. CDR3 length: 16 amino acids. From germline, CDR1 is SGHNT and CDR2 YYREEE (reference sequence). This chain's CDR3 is CASSSGTGRSYNEQFF. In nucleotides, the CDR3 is TGTGCCAGCAGTTCCGGGACAGGGCGTTCCTACAATGAGCAGTTCTTC. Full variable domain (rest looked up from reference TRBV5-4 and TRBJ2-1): ETGVTQSPTHLIKTRGQQVTLRCSSQSGHNTVSWYQQALGQGPQFIFQYYREEENGRGNFPPRFSGLQFPNYSSELNVNALELDDSALYLCASSSGTGRSYNEQFFGPGTRLTVL.

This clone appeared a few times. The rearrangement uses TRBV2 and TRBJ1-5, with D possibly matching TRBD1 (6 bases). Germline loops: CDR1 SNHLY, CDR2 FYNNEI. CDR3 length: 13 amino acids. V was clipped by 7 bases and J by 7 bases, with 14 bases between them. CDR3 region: CASTMGGGQPQHF. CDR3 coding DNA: TGTGCCAGCACTATGGGGGGCGGGCAGCCCCAGCATTTT.